This T cell receptor beta chain was sequenced during a study of blood T cell repertoires in COVID-19. Assignments of participants to cohorts depended upon their own reported clinical history. The CDR3 runs to 15 residues. V was cut by 5 bases and J by 7 bases, with 18 bases left in between. The germline CDR1 and CDR2 sequences are SGHRS and YFSETQ. Libraries were prepared by immunoSEQ multiplex PCR; TCRdb keeps only in-frame clonotypes and omits some of them. The table includes about 480,000 clones, around 87% detected once. Source material: PBMCs or T cells enriched from blood (not recorded which). The sequence was collected from a woman in her thirties or forties who had recovered from COVID-19. This sequence joins TRBV5-1 and TRBJ2-2; maybe TRBD1 (5 bases). Written as DNA, the CDR3 is TGCGCCAGCAGTCTGGGGCAGGGTCTTAACGGGGAGCTGTTTTTT. This encodes CASSLGQGLNGELFF.